These T cell receptor beta chains were read from a single sample in a study of cytomegalovirus exposure and HLA in healthy donors. Some clones are missing from TCRdb's copy, which holds only in-frame ones; the method was immunoSEQ multiplex PCR. Of 130,000 or so clones listed, 82% were seen once; the top ten hold roughly 2.1%. Material: PBMCs. Receptor source: a woman aged 40-49 years in good health and CMV-seronegative. Each CDR3 is given with its conserved first and last residue. The order of the fields is clone size, D gene, V gene, J gene, CDR3 protein, CDR3 DNA. A D gene is named only where the DNA matches it firmly. For some rows the clone size is stated as once, few or many, or as a class when expanded; others skip it.

-	-	TRBV29-1	TRBJ2-2	CSVSQENTGELFF	TGCAGCGTATCACAGGAGAACACCGGGGAGCTGTTTTTT
once	-	TRBV7-9	TRBJ1-2	CASSLTRTAEYGYTF	TGTGCCAGCAGCTTAACCCGCACCGCGGAGTATGGCTACACCTTC
-	TRBD1	TRBV18	TRBJ1-2	CASSPGQGDYGYTF	TGTGCCAGCTCACCAGGACAGGGGGACTATGGCTACACCTTC
-	-	TRBV27	TRBJ2-5	CASSSRGETQYF	TGTGCCAGCAGTTCGCGAGGGGAGACCCAGTACTTC
-	TRBD1	TRBV15	TRBJ1-1	CATSIQGGVEAFF	TGTGCCACCAGCATTCAGGGGGGCGTTGAAGCTTTCTTT
once	-	TRBV30	TRBJ2-2	CAWSMLGVNTGELFF	TGTGCCTGGAGTATGCTAGGAGTCAACACCGGGGAGCTGTTTTTT
-	-	TRBV5-1	TRBJ2-1	CASMAGDNEQFF	TGCGCCAGCATGGCAGGGGACAATGAGCAGTTCTTC
-	TRBD2	TRBV29-1	TRBJ2-1	CSVEGREYFDNEQFF	TGCAGCGTTGAGGGGCGGGAGTATTTCGACAATGAGCAGTTCTTC
-	TRBD2	TRBV27	TRBJ2-4	CASAHGTSGFDGKNIQYF	TGTGCCAGCGCTCACGGGACTAGCGGTTTTGATGGCAAAAACATTCAGTACTTC
-	-	TRBV5-6	TRBJ1-1	CASTLQGLLGEAFF	TGTGCCAGCACCCTACAGGGTTTATTGGGTGAAGCTTTCTTT
few	-	TRBV27	TRBJ2-7	CASSRETTYEQYF	TGTGCCAGCTCCCGGGAGACAACCTACGAGCAGTACTTC
-	-	TRBV29-1	TRBJ2-4	CSVGPQKNIQYF	TGCAGCGTGGGTCCACAGAAAAACATTCAGTACTTC
-	-	TRBV23-1	TRBJ2-7	CASTAGMGPPAEQYF	TGCGCCAGCACCGCAGGGATGGGTCCTCCCGCCGAGCAGTACTTC
-	TRBD2	TRBV10-3	TRBJ2-1	CAITSGSFQEQFF	TGTGCCATCACTAGCGGGAGTTTTCAGGAGCAGTTCTTC
-	-	TRBV4-1	TRBJ1-5	CASSQVRGSNQPQHF	TGCGCCAGCAGCCAAGTACGGGGTAGCAATCAGCCCCAGCATTTT
-	TRBD1	TRBV6-1	TRBJ1-1	CASRWDREGRTEAFF	TGTGCCAGCCGATGGGACAGGGAGGGTAGGACTGAAGCTTTCTTT
-	-	TRBV28	TRBJ2-7	CASSTLRLDTAYEQYF	TGTGCCAGCAGTACCTTACGACTAGACACCGCCTACGAGCAGTACTTC
-	-	TRBV28	TRBJ2-7	CASSLDRGTYEQYF	TGTGCCAGCAGTTTAGATCGCGGGACCTACGAGCAGTACTTC
-	-	TRBV30	TRBJ1-3	CAWSHSGNTIYF	TGTGCCTGGAGTCACTCTGGAAACACCATATATTTT
once	TRBD1	TRBV18	TRBJ2-1	CASSTRQGFDEQFF	TGTGCCAGCTCAACCCGACAGGGTTTCGATGAGCAGTTCTTC
-	TRBD1	TRBV4-2	TRBJ1-6	CASSQHRDSDNSPLHF	TGTGCCAGCAGCCAACACCGGGACAGCGATAATTCACCCCTCCACTTT
-	-	TRBV18	TRBJ2-2	CASSPGQQVGGELFF	TGTGCCAGCTCACCCGGACAGCAGGTTGGCGGGGAGCTGTTTTTT
-	-	TRBV7-9	TRBJ1-4	CASSLAMGLGEKLFF	TGTGCCAGCAGCTTAGCAATGGGGCTCGGTGAAAAACTGTTTTTT
-	TRBD1	TRBV7-9	TRBJ1-4	CASSDLGQPEKLFF	TGTGCCAGCAGCGACCTGGGACAGCCAGAAAAACTGTTTTTT
-	-	TRBV6-5	TRBJ1-3	CASRQTGSSGNTIYF	TGTGCCAGCAGACAAACAGGGAGTTCTGGAAACACCATATATTTT
-	-	TRBV9	TRBJ1-2	CASSVDDSGYTF	TGTGCCAGCAGCGTAGATGACAGTGGCTACACCTTC
-	TRBD2	TRBV4-2	TRBJ2-2	CASSPGLAGTGELFF	TGTGCCAGCAGCCCGGGACTAGCAGGGACCGGGGAGCTGTTTTTT
-	-	TRBV19	TRBJ1-5	CATTSGTRVSNQPQHF	TGTGCCACCACCTCCGGGACTCGCGTTAGCAATCAGCCCCAGCATTTT
-	-	TRBV30	TRBJ1-5	CAWSAGLDQPQHF	TGTGCCTGGAGTGCTGGCCTCGATCAGCCCCAGCATTTT
-	-	TRBV4-2	TRBJ2-3	CASSKGGAGSTDTQYF	TGTGCCAGCAGCAAGGGGGGGGCGGGGAGCACAGATACGCAGTATTTT
few	TRBD2	TRBV28	TRBJ2-7	CASSLRDYRNEQYF	TGTGCCAGCAGTTTAAGGGACTACCGGAACGAGCAGTACTTC
-	TRBD2	TRBV28	TRBJ2-2	CASTSSPSIAGTGELFF	TGTGCCAGCACCTCCTCGCCTTCTATAGCGGGAACCGGGGAGCTGTTTTTT
few	-	TRBV10-3	TRBJ1-2	CAISGIGVGGYTF	TGTGCCATCAGTGGTATCGGGGTCGGTGGCTACACCTTC
-	TRBD2	TRBV20-1	TRBJ2-1	CSARGGVEQFF	TGCAGTGCTAGGGGGGGGGTTGAGCAGTTCTTC
-	-	TRBV5-1	TRBJ1-2	CASSLNINYGYTF	TGCGCCAGCAGCTTGAACATCAACTATGGCTACACCTTC
-	-	TRBV7-2	TRBJ1-6	CASSFSQGSPLHF	TGTGCCAGCAGCTTTAGCCAGGGTTCACCCCTCCACTTT
once	-	TRBV4-2	TRBJ2-2	CASSQDFTSSTGELFF	TGTGCCAGCAGCCAAGATTTCACTAGCAGCACCGGGGAGCTGTTTTTT
-	-	TRBV6-1	TRBJ1-1	CASSRLNTEAFF	TGTGCCAGCAGTCGACTTAACACTGAAGCTTTCTTT